This T cell receptor (beta chain) stems from a study of beta chain features in type 1 diabetes. Expressed TCRB transcripts were sequenced, since all the RNA that had been isolated was reverse transcribed. Sequencing was performed with immunoSEQ multiplex PCR; in TCRdb, only in-frame clones are kept and a portion is missing. The table has some 900,000 clones, about 17% seen once; the top ten hold around 0.02%. CDR3 length equals 11 residues. V shed 5 bases and J shed 5 bases, with 6 bases lying between them. Germline V gene sequence: CDR1 SGHDN, CDR2 FVKESK. The chain combines TRBV14 with TRBJ1-1; D gene unclear. Material: naive CD4+ T cells from blood. This clonotype originated in a woman younger than 30 in good health. The CDR3 sequence: CASSDYTEAFF. CDR3 DNA sequence: TGTGCCAGCAGCGATTATACTGAAGCTTTCTTT.